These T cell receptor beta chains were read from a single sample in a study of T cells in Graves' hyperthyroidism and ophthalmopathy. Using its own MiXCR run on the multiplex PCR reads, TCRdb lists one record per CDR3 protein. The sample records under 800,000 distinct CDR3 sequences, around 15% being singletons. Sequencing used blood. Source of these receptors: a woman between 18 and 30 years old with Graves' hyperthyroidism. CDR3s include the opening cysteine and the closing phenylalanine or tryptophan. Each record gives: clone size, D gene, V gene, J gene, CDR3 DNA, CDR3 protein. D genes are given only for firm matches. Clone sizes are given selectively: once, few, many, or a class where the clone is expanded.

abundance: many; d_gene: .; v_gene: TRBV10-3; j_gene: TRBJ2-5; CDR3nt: TGTGCCATCAGTCACCGGACTGAAGAGACCCAGTACTTC; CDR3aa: CAISHRTEETQYF
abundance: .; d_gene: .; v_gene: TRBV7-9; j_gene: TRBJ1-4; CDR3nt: TGTGCCAGCAGCTTAGCGGGGGGCGGAGAAAAACTGTTTTTT; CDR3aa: CASSLAGGGEKLFF
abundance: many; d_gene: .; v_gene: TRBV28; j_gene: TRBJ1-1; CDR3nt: TGTGCCACTAACAAACAGCCGCTCACTGAAGCTTTCTTT; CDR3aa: CATNKQPLTEAFF
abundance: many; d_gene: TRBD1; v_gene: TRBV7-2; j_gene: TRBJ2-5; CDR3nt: TGTGCCAGCAGCTTAGCGCACAGGGGTAGGAAGACCCAGTACTTC; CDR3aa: CASSLAHRGRKTQYF
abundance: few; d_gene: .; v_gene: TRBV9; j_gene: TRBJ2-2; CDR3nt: TGTGCCAGCAGGCCTACGGGAGCGGGCAGCGGGGAGCTGTTTTTT; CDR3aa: CASRPTGAGSGELFF
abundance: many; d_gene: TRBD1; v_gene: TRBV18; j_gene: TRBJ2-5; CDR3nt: TGTGCCAGCTCATCCGGGACAGAAAAAGAGACCCAGTACTTC; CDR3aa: CASSSGTEKETQYF
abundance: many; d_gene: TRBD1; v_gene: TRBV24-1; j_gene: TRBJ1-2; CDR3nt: TGTGCCATTGGACAGGACACAGCTACCTATGGCTACACCTTC; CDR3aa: CAIGQDTATYGYTF
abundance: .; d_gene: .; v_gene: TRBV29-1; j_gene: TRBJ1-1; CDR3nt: TGCAGCGTTGAAGATCTGGGCTTTGAAGCTTTCTTT; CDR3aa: CSVEDLGFEAFF
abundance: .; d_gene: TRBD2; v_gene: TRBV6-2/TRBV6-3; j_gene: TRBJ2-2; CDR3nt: TGTGCCAGCAGTTACTCAAGAGCCTCTAGCGGGGGGGCCGGGGAGCTGTTTTTT; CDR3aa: CASSYSRASSGGAGELFF
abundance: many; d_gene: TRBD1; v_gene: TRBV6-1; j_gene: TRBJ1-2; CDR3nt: TGTGCCACCACCCCTTACAGGGGGTCCTATGGCTACACCTTC; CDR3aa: CATTPYRGSYGYTF
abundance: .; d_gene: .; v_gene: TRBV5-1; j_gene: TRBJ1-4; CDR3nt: TGCGCCAGCAGCGAGGGACGAATGGATGAAAAACTGTTTTTT; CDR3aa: CASSEGRMDEKLFF
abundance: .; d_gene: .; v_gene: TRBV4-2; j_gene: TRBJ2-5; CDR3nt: TGTGCCAGCAGCCAGAACTATAACCCGGGCGAGACCCAGTACTTC; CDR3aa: CASSQNYNPGETQYF
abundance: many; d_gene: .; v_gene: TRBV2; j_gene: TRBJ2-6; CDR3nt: TGTGCCAGCAGGGAGGGGGGCGGTGATCTCTCTGGGGCCAACGTCCTGACTTTC; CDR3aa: CASREGGGDLSGANVLTF
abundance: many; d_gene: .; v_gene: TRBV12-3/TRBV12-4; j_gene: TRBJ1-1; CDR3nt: TGTGCCAGCAGCTGGAGCCAGAACACTGAAGCTTTCTTT; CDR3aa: CASSWSQNTEAFF
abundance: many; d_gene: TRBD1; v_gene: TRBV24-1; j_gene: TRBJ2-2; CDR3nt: TGTGCCACCAGTGATTTCTCTGACAGGGGGTACGCCGGGGAGCTGTTTTTT; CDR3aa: CATSDFSDRGYAGELFF
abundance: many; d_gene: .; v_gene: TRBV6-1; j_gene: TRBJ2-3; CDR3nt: TGTGCCAGCAGTAACTGGGGCATCACAGATACGCAGTATTTT; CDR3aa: CASSNWGITDTQYF
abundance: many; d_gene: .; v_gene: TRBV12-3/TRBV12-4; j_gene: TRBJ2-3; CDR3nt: TGTGCCAGCAGTTTCCTTCCCTCACAGGGATTCCGGGATACGCAGTATTTT; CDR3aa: CASSFLPSQGFRDTQYF
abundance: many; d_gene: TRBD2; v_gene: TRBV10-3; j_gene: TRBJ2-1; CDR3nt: TGTGCCATCGGAGGGCGGGAGGGCATCTTAAGCTCCTACAATGAGCAGTTCTTC; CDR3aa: CAIGGREGILSSYNEQFF
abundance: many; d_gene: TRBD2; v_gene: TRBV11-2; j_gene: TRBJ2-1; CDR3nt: TGTGCCAGCAGCCACATAGCGGGAGGGTACAATGAGCAGTTCTTC; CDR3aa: CASSHIAGGYNEQFF
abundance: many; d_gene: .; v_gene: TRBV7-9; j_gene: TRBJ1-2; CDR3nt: TGTGCCAGCAGCTTACGGGGTGGCTACACCTTC; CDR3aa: CASSLRGGYTF
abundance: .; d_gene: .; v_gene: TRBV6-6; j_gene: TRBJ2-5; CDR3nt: TGTGCCAGCAGTTACCGAAACCGGATGGAGACCCAGTACTTC; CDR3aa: CASSYRNRMETQYF
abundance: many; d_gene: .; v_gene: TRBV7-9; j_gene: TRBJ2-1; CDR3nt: TGTGCCAGCAGCTTAGGGGTCCTGCAGGGGTCGGATGAGCAGTTCTTC; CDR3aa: CASSLGVLQGSDEQFF
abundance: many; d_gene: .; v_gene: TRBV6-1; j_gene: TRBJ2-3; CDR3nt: TGTGCCAGCAGTGTGGGCAGACCAACGCAGTATTTT; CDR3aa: CASSVGRPTQYF
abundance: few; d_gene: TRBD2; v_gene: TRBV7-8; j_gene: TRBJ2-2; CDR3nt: TGTGCCAGTATCGGACTAGCCGGGGAGCTGTTTTTT; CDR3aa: CASIGLAGELFF
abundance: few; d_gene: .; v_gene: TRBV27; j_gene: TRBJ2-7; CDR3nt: TGTGCCAGCAGTCAAGGGGGAATAGGGGGCTACGAGCAGTACTTC; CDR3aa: CASSQGGIGGYEQYF
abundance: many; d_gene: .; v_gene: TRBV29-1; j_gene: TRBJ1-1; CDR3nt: TGCAGCGTTGCTACAGGGACTAATCCTGAAGCTTTCTTT; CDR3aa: CSVATGTNPEAFF
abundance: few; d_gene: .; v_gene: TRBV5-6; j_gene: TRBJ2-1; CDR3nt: TGTGCCAGCACCCTCGTAGAGGGTGAGCAGTTCTTC; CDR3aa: CASTLVEGEQFF
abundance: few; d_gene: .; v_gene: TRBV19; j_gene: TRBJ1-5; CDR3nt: TGTGCCAGTAGTAGAACACAGGGATATAGCAATCAGCCCCAGCATTTT; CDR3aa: CASSRTQGYSNQPQHF
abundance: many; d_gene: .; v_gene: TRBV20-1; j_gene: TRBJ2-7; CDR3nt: TGCAGTGCGAATGACCTAGCGCTCTCCGCCGAGCAGTACTTC; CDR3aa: CSANDLALSAEQYF
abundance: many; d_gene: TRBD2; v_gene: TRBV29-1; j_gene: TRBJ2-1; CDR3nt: TGCAGCGTTCTGGGTGCGGGAGGGTCCTACAATGAGCAGTTCTTC; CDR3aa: CSVLGAGGSYNEQFF
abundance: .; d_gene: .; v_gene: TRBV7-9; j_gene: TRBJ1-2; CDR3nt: TGTGCCAGCACCACTGGCGGGGGGTACGGCGGCTACACCTTC; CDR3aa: CASTTGGGYGGYTF
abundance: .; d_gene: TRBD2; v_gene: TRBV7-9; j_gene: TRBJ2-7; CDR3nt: TGTGCCAGCCTAGGGGCTAGCGGGGCCTACGAGCAGTACTTC; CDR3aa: CASLGASGAYEQYF